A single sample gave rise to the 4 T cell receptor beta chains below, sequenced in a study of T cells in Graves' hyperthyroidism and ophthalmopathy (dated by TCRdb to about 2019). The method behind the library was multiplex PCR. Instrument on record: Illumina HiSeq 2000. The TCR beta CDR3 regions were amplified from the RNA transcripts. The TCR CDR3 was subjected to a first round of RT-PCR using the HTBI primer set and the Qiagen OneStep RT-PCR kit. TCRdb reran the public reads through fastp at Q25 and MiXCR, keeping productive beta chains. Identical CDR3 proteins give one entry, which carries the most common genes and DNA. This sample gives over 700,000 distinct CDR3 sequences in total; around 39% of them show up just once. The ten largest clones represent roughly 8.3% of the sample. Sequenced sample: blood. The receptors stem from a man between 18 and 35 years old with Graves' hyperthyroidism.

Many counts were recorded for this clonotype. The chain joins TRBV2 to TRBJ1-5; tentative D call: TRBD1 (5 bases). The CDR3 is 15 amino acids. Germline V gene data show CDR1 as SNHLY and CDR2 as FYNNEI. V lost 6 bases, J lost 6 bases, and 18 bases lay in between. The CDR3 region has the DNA TGTGCCAGCAGGGATGGGCGGGACGAAAGTCAGCCCCAGCATTTT. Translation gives CASRDGRDESQPQHF.

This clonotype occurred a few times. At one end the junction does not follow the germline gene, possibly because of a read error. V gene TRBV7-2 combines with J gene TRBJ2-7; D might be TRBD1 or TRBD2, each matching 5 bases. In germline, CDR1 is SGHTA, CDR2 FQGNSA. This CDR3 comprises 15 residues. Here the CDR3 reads CASSQPRRDRYEQYF. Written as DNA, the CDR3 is TGCGCCAGCAGCCAGCCGAGACGGGACCGCTACGAGCAGTACTTC.

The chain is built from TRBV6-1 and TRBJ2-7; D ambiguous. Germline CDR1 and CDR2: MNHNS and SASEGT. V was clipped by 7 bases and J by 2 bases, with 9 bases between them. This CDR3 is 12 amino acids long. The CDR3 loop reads CASTMEPYEQYF. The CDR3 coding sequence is TGTGCCAGCACGATGGAGCCCTACGAGCAGTACTTC.

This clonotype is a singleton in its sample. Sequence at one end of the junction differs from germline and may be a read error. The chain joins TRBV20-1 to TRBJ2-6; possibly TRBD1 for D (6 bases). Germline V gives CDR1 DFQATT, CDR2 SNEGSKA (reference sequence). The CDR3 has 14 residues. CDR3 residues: CSATGVAGADVLTF. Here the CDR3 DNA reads TGCAGTGCTACAGGGGTGGCTGGGGCCGACGTCCTGACTTTC.